The sequence of this TCR beta chain was determined in a study of cytomegalovirus exposure and HLA in healthy donors. Both 60 Vbeta primers and 13 Jbeta primers went into the PCR. Original methodology: Later, roughly 77 million unique TCR beta chains were counted in an analysis, and 10 million to 12 million of them were shared. Repertoires were generated with immunoSEQ multiplex PCR, while TCRdb's copy carries only in-frame clones and drops some. D and trimming come from the DNA, and the V and J calls and clone size come from that table. The sample carries 110,000 or so clones, 60% to 85% recorded once. Of note for this clone: Its specificity is not known.

Germline lookup yields CDR1 MNHEY and CDR2 SMNVEV (reference sequence). The CDR3 consists of 11 residues. Trimming took off 10 bases at V and 6 bases at J, with 12 bases between the two ends. Study results and limitations: Researchers catalogued roughly 150 TCR beta chains as cytomegalovirus-associated. According to reports, the classifier identified cytomegalovirus status with high specificity and sensitivity.

This clonotype was sampled from a female donor in good health and CMV-seronegative. The source material was PBMCs. The V call is TRBV27, the J call TRBJ1-1, with no clear D. Here the CDR3 reads CATTRGSEAFF. CDR3 coding DNA: TGTGCCACTACCCGAGGGTCTGAAGCTTTCTTT.